A single sample gave rise to the 11 T cell receptor beta chains below, sequenced in a study of blood T cell repertoires in COVID-19. The method was immunoSEQ multiplex PCR; TCRdb's version includes in-frame clones alone and lacks a portion of them. The table lists 150,000 to 200,000 clones, roughly 87% of them singletons. What was sequenced was peripheral blood. The receptor set was obtained from a man between 18 and 35 years old who had recovered from COVID-19.

The chain uses TRBV7-9 and TRBJ2-7; D gene ambiguous. Germline-derived CDR1 and CDR2 are SEHNR and FQNEAQ (reference sequence). Deletions cut 2 bases from V and 3 bases from J, with 8 bases between. This CDR3 has 13 residues. CDR3: CASSLSTGYEQYF. The CDR3 DNA is TGTGCCAGCAGCTTATCTACCGGCTACGAGCAGTACTTC.

V and J are TRBV10-3 and TRBJ2-3; D gene ambiguous. CDR1 and CDR2 (germline): ENHRY, SYGVKD. V dropped 5 bases and J dropped 1 base, with 4 bases sitting between them. CDR3 size: 12 residues. CDR3 bases: TGTGCCATCAGTAGCGGCACAGATACGCAGTATTTT. Translating it yields CAISSGTDTQYF.

In this sample, this clone turned up once. The chain combines TRBV25-1 with TRBJ2-5, with 9 positions matching TRBD2. CDR1 MGHDK and CDR2 SYGVNS come from the germline V gene. The CDR3 length is 14 residues. The V segment lost 5 bases and the J segment 6 bases; nucleotides outside the gene matches: 7. The CDR3 DNA follows: TGTGCCAGCAGTATAGCGGGAGAAGTAAAGACCCAGTACTTC. This sequence encodes CASSIAGEVKTQYF.

The CDR3 sequence: CASLTQGVSTDTQYF. CDR3 nucleotides: TGTGCCAGTTTAACACAGGGGGTCAGCACAGATACGCAGTATTTT. V usage is TRBV2 and J usage is TRBJ2-3; 8 positions agree with TRBD1. Trimming took 9 bases from V and 0 from J; bases not matched to a gene: 8. This CDR3 spans 15 amino acids. Germline V gene data show CDR1 as SNHLY and CDR2 as FYNNEI.

The chain uses TRBV7-2 and TRBJ2-1; 13 bases match TRBD2. This CDR3 has 17 residues. Germline loops: CDR1 SGHTA, CDR2 FQGNSA. V trimming: 3 bases; J trimming: 7 bases; junction bases outside the gene matches: 9. The CDR3 DNA reads as TGTGCCAGCAGCTTTAGGACTAGCGGGAGTGTGGGGAATGAGCAGTTCTTC. It translates to CASSFRTSGSVGNEQFF.

The rearrangement joins TRBV6-6 to TRBJ1-5, with TRBD1 identical over 10 bases. The CDR3 is made up of 14 amino acids. V dropped 6 bases and J dropped 4; count of bases not matched to a gene: 3. The germline CDR1 and CDR2 sequences are MNHNY and SVGAGI (reference sequence). This CDR3 is CASRWTGGNQPQHF. The CDR3 DNA follows: TGTGCCAGCAGGTGGACAGGGGGTAATCAGCCCCAGCATTTT.

The chain links TRBV6-2 or TRBV6-3 to TRBJ2-7, with 8 bases matching TRBD2. Germline V gene lookup returns CDR1 MNHEY and CDR2 SVGEGT. The trim removed 2 bases at V and 2 bases at J, leaving 5 bases unmatched. The CDR3 has 15 residues. For the CDR3, the DNA is TGTGCCAGCAGTTACGCAGCGGGAGCCCCCTACGAGCAGTACTTC. As protein: CASSYAAGAPYEQYF.

This clone was counted a few times. The V and J genes are TRBV29-1 and TRBJ2-1; the match to TRBD1 covers 9 bases. J lost 6 bases, V lost 5 bases, and 17 bases had no gene match. The CDR3 totals 17 residues. Germline V gene data show CDR1 as SQVTM and CDR2 as ANQGSEA. CDR3 in DNA: TGCAGCGTTATTACAAACCCGGGACAGGGAGTCATCAATGAGCAGTTCTTC. It translates to CSVITNPGQGVINEQFF.

V gene TRBV19 combines with J gene TRBJ2-1; 7 positions agree with TRBD1. The V gene's germline CDR1 is LNHDA and CDR2 SQIVND (reference sequence). Trimming removed 1 base from V and 4 bases from J; junction bases left unmatched: 4. CDR3 length: 15 amino acids. Here the CDR3 reads CASSIGRGQYNEQFF. DNA for the CDR3: TGTGCCAGTAGTATAGGAAGGGGGCAGTACAATGAGCAGTTCTTC. Supplemented by reference TRBV19 and TRBJ2-1, the full variable domain reads DGGITQSPKYLFRKEGQNVTLSCEQNLNHDAMYWYRQDPGQGLRLIYYSQIVNDFQKGDIAEGYSVSREKKESFPLTVTSAQKNPTAFYLCASSIGRGQYNEQFFGPGTRLTVL.

This chain uses TRBV3-1 (or the pseudogene TRBV3-2) with TRBJ2-2; 10 positions match TRBD2. This CDR3 has 16 amino acids. The V gene's germline CDR1 is LGHDT and CDR2 YNNKEL (reference sequence). Unmatched junction bases numbered 6, after V lost 7 bases and J lost 1 base. CDR3 nucleotides: TGTGCCAGCAACGTACTAGCGGGAATGAACACCGGGGAGCTGTTTTTT. Residues: CASNVLAGMNTGELFF.

V gene TRBV9 combines with J gene TRBJ2-2; 8 bases fit TRBD1. The V gene's germline CDR1 is SGDLS and CDR2 YYNGEE. The CDR3 length is 15 residues. V shed 2 bases, J shed 6 bases, and the junction held 6 bases outside the gene matches. The CDR3 sequence is CASSVAGGEAGELFF. Here the CDR3 DNA reads TGTGCCAGCAGCGTTGCAGGGGGCGAAGCCGGGGAGCTGTTTTTT.